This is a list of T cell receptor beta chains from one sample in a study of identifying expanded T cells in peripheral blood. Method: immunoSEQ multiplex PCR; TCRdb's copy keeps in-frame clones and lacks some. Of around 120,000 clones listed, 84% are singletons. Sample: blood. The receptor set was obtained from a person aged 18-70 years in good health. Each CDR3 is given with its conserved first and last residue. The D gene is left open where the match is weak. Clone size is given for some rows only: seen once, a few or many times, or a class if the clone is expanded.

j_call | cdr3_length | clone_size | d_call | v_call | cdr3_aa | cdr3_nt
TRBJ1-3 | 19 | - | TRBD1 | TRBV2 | CASSEVFWDSSHSGNTIYF | TGTGCCAGCAGTGAAGTGTTTTGGGACAGTTCCCACTCTGGAAACACCATATATTTT
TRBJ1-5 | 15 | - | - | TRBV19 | CASSIEARSTQPQHF | TGTGCCAGTAGTATAGAGGCCAGGTCCACCCAGCCCCAGCATTTT
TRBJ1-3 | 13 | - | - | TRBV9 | CASSSSSGNTIYF | TGTGCCAGCAGCTCGAGCTCTGGAAACACCATATATTTT
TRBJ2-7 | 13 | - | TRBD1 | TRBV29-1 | CSVRTGSSYEQYF | TGCAGCGTGAGGACAGGGTCATCCTACGAGCAGTACTTC
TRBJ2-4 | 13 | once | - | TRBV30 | CAWSGAGHDIQYF | TGTGCCTGGAGTGGGGCGGGGCATGACATTCAGTACTTC
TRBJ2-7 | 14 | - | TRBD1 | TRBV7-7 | CASSSETGSDEQYF | TGTGCCAGCAGCTCGGAGACAGGGAGCGACGAGCAGTACTTC
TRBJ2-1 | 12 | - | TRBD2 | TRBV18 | CASSPGGYEQFF | TGTGCCAGCTCCCCGGGGGGTTATGAGCAGTTCTTC
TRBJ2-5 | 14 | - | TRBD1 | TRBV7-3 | CASSPRGQGRTQYF | TGTGCCAGCAGCCCTAGGGGGCAGGGGCGGACCCAGTACTTC
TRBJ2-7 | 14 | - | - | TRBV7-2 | CASSLYGRANGQYF | TGTGCCAGCAGCTTATACGGCAGGGCGAATGGACAGTACTTC
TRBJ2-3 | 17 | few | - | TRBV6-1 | CASSESGQSFSTDTQYF | TGTGCCAGCAGTGAATCGGGACAATCTTTTAGCACAGATACGCAGTATTTT
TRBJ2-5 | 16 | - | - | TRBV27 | CASSLSGTVSSETQYF | TGTGCCAGCAGTTTATCGGGGACGGTATCTTCAGAGACCCAGTACTTC
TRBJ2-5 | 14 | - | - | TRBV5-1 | CASSAGQLKETQYF | TGCGCCAGCAGCGCGGGACAGCTGAAAGAGACCCAGTACTTC
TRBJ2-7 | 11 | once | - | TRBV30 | CAWGMGYEQYF | TGTGCCTGGGGAATGGGGTACGAGCAGTACTTC
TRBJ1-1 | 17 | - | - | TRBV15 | CATSRERELSTIIEAFF | TGTGCCACCAGCAGAGAGAGAGAACTGAGCACAATCATTGAAGCTTTCTTT
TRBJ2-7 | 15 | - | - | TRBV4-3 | CASSQDSQGGYEQYF | TGCGCCAGCAGCCAAGATTCTCAGGGCGGCTACGAGCAGTACTTC
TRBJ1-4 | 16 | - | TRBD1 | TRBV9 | CASSVDGGTAYEKLFF | TGTGCCAGCAGCGTAGATGGGGGGACAGCTTATGAAAAACTGTTTTTT
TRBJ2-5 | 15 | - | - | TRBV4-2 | CASSPRLGPKETQYF | TGTGCCAGCAGCCCACGGCTGGGACCAAAAGAGACCCAGTACTTC
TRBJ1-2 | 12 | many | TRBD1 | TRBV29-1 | CSAGGANYGYTF | TGCAGCGCAGGGGGCGCTAACTATGGCTACACCTTC
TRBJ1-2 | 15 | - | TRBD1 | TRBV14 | CASSQGDRLMGGYTF | TGTGCCAGCAGCCAAGGGGACAGGTTGATGGGGGGCTACACCTTC
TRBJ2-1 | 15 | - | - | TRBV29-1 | CSAQTGRAARGEQFF | TGCAGCGCTCAGACCGGGCGGGCCGCCAGGGGTGAGCAGTTCTTC
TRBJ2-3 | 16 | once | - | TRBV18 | CASSPVVVGLTDTQYF | TGTGCCAGCTCACCAGTCGTGGTGGGACTCACAGATACGCAGTATTTT
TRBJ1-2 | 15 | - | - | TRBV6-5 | CASRTDRWPWDGYTF | TGTGCCAGCAGAACTGACAGGTGGCCATGGGATGGCTACACCTTC
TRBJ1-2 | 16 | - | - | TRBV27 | CASSLGRPQANYGYTF | TGTGCCAGCAGTTTGGGCCGTCCCCAAGCTAACTATGGCTACACCTTC
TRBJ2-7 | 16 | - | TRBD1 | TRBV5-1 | CASSGMTGTGSYEQYF | TGCGCCAGCAGCGGGATGACCGGGACAGGGTCATACGAGCAGTACTTC
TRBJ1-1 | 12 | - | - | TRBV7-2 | CASSLLLGRAFF | TGTGCCAGCAGCTTATTATTAGGGAGGGCTTTCTTT